This T cell receptor beta chain was observed in a study of regulatory T cells in long-lasting Graves disease. The germline V gene has CDR1 GTSNPN and CDR2 SVGIG (reference sequence). This CDR3 region has 15 residues. Trimming took 2 bases from V and 7 from J; bases not matched to a gene: 3. Through Arm-PCR of CDR3 regions and iRepertoire HTBI primers, TCR beta libraries were built. MiXCR was run by TCRdb on the multiplex PCR reads, yielding one entry per CDR3 protein. The table lists 550,000 or so distinct CDR3 sequences, 9.5% to 15% of them singletons. The time point denotes: newly diagnosed GD, antithyroid drugs for less than 3 months. Following extraction of RNA from PBMCs, that RNA was used to make the TCR library. This clonotype was counted many times. This sample was also put to use in a study of T cells in Graves' hyperthyroidism and ophthalmopathy.

Here the sequenced sample was peripheral blood mononuclear cells (PBMCs), taken at new diagnosis, from a patient treated with antithyroid drugs. The sequence came from a woman aged 25 to 39 with Graves disease. This chain joins TRBV30 and TRBJ2-1; 15 nucleotides line up with TRBD2. In nucleotides, the CDR3 is TGTGCCTGGAGTACCGGACTAGCGGGAGGGAATGAGCAGTTCTTC. This gives the protein CAWSTGLAGGNEQFF.